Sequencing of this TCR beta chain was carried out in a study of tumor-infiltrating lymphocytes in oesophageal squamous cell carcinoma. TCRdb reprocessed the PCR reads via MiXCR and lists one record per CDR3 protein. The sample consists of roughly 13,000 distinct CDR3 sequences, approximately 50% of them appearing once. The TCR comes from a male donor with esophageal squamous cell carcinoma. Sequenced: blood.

The CDR3 region is CASSSQAGDTQYF. The CDR3 nucleotides are TGTGCCAGCAGTTCCCAGGCGGGGGATACGCAGTATTTT. The rearrangement uses TRBV6-8 and TRBJ2-3; maybe TRBD2 (6 bases). The ends were cut back, 4 bases at V and 6 bases at J, with 11 bases in the middle. The CDR3 runs 13 residues. Per germline, CDR1 MNHGY and CDR2 SAAAGT.